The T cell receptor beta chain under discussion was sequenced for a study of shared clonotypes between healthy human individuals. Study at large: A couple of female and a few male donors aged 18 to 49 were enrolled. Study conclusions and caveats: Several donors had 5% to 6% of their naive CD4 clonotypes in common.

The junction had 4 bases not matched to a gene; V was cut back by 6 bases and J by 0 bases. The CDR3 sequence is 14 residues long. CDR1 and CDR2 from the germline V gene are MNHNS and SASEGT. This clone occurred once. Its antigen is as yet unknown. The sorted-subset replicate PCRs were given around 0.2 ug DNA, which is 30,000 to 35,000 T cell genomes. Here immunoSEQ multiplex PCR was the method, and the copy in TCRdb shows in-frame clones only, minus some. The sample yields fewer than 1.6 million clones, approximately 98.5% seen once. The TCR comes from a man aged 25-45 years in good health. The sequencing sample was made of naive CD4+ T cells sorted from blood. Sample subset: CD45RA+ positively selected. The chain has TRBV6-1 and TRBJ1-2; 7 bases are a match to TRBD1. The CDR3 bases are TGTGCCAGCAGCGAGACAGGGTCTAACTATGGCTACACCTTC. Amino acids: CASSETGSNYGYTF.